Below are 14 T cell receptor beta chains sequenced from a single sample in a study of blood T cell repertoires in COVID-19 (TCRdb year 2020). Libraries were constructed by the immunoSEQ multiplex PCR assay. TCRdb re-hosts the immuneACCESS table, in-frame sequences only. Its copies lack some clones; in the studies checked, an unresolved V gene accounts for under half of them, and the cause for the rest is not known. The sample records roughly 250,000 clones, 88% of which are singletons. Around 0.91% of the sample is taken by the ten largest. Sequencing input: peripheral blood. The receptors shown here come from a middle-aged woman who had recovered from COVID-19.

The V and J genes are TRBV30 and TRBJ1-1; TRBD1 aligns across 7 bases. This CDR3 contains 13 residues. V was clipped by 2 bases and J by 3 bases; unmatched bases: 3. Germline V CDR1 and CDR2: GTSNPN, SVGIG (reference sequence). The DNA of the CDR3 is TGTGCCTGGAGTATCACAGGGGACACTGAAGCTTTCTTT. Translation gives CAWSITGDTEAFF.

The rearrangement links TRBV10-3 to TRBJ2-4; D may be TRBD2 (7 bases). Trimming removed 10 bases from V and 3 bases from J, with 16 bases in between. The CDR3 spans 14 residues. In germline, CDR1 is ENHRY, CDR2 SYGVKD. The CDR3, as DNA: TGTGCCACCGGGGAGGGGGGGGACAAAAACATTCAGTACTTC. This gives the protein CATGEGGDKNIQYF.

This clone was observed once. The CDR3 DNA sequence: TGTGCCAGCTCACCAAGGGGGGGAGGAGGGGAGAACTACGAGCAGTACGTC. Its protein is CASSPRGGGGENYEQYV. This sequence joins TRBV18 and TRBJ2-7; the D gene is possibly TRBD2 (7 bases). This CDR3 is 17 amino acids long. Trimming took off 2 bases at V and 3 bases at J, with 20 bases between the two ends. Looked up from germline, CDR1 is KGHSH and CDR2 is LQKENI.

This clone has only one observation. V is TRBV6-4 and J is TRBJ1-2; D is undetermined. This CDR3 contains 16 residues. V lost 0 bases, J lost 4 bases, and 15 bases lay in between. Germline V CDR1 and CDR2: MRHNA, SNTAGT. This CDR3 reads CASSDSPRAPSYGYTF. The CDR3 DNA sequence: TGTGCCAGCAGTGACTCCCCTCGAGCCCCAAGCTATGGCTACACCTTC.

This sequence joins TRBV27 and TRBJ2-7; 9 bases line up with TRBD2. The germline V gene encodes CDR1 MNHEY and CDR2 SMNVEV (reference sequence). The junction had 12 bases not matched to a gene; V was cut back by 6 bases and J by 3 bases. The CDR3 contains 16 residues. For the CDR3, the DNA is TGTGCCAGCAGCCCTGTGGGTAGCGGGAGTTTCTACGAGCAGTACTTC. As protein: CASSPVGSGSFYEQYF.

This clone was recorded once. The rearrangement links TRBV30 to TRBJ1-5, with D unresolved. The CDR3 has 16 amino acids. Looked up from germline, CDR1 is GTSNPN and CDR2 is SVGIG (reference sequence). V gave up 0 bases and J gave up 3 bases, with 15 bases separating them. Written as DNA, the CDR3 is TGTGCCTGGAGTGTTGGTCCGGGTCCCCCCAATCAGCCCCAGCATTTT. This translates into CAWSVGPGPPNQPQHF.

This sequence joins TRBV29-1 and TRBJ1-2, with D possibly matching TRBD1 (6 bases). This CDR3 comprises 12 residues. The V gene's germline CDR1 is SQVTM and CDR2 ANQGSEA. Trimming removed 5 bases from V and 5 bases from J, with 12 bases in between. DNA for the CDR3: TGCAGCGTTTGGGGGGGCCCGTATGGCTACACCTTC. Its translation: CSVWGGPYGYTF.

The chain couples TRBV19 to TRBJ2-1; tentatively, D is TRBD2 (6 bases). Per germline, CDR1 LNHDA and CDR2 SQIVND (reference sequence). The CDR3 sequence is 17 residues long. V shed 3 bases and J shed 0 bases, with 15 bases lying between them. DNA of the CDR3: TGTGCCAGTAGTATTGGACCGACTAGGAGCTCCTACAATGAGCAGTTCTTC. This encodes CASSIGPTRSSYNEQFF.

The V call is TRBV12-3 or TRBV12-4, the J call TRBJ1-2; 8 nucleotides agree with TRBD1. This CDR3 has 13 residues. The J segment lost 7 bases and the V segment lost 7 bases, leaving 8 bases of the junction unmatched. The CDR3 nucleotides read TGTGCCAGCACCACACAGGGGGGATTTGGCTACACCTTC. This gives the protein CASTTQGGFGYTF.

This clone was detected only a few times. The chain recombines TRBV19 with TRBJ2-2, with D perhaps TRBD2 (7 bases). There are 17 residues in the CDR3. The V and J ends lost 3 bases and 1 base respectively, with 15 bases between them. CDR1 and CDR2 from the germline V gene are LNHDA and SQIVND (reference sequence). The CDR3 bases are TGTGCCAGTAGTATTAGGGGGGGCCCCATGAACACCGGGGAGCTGTTTTTT. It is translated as CASSIRGGPMNTGELFF.

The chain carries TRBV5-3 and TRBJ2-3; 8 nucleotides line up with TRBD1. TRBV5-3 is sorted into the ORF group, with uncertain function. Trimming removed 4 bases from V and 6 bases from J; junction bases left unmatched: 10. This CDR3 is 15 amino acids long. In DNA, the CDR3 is TGTGCCAGAAGCCCAAGACAGGGGACCGGGGATACGCAGTATTTT. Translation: CARSPRQGTGDTQYF.

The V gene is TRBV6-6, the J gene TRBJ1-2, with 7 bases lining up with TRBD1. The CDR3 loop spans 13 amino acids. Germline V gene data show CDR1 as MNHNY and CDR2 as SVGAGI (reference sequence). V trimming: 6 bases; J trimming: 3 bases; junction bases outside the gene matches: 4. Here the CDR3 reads CASSVTGDYGYTF. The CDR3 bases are TGTGCCAGCAGCGTTACAGGGGACTATGGCTACACCTTC.

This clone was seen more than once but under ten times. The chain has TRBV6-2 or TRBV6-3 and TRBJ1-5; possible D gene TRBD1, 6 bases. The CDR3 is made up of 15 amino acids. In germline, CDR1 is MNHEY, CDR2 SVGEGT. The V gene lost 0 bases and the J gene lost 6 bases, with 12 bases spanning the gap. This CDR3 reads CASSYSTAGAQPQHF. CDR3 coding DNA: TGTGCCAGCAGTTACTCGACGGCGGGGGCTCAGCCCCAGCATTTT.

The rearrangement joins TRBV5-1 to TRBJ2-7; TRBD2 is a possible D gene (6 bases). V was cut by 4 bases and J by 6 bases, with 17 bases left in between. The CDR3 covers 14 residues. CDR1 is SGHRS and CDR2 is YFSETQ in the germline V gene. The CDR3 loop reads CASSHGRPGGEQYF. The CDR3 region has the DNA TGCGCCAGCAGCCACGGACGGCCCGGGGGCGAGCAGTACTTC.